The T cell receptor (beta chain) under discussion was sequenced for a study of shared T cell receptors in the human thymus. Profiling relied on immunoSEQ multiplex PCR, and the TCRdb table lists in-frame clones only, not all of them. The sample includes hundreds of thousands of clones, 70% to 90% of them seen just once. Germline V gives CDR1 MDHEN, CDR2 SYDVKM. Between the trimmed V and J ends, which lost 6 bases and 0 bases, there was a span of 9 bases. The CDR3 consists of 15 residues. Remarks on this clone: At the DNA level, this CDR3 is encoded by other sequences in the same sample as well.

This sample was shared with a second study, whose subject was human thymus T cells. That study adds: Related research described thymic repertoires that were highly overlapping among unrelated individuals.

This chain links TRBV28 with TRBJ1-6; D possibly corresponds to TRBD1 (6 bases). Sequences were obtained from thymocytes. The clonotype was recovered from a boy in the first two years of life with a congenital heart defect. The CDR3 protein is CASREDSSYNSPLHF. DNA for the CDR3: TGTGCCAGCAGGGAGGACAGCTCCTATAATTCACCCCTCCACTTT.